A single sample is the source of the 2 T cell receptor beta chains below, sequenced in a study of cytomegalovirus exposure and HLA in healthy donors. The primer mix had 60 Vbeta and 13 Jbeta primers. The protocol was immunoSEQ multiplex PCR, while the TCRdb copy is restricted to in-frame clones and leaves out a portion. The sample contains 150,000 to 200,000 clones, almost 85% of which appear only once. Sequenced input: PBMCs. These receptor sequences come from a boy under 18 in good health and CMV-seronegative.

The chain carries TRBV7-9 and TRBJ1-2; 9 bases align to TRBD1. The length of the CDR3 is 14 residues. Germline CDR1 and CDR2: SEHNR and FQNEAQ (reference sequence). After removal of 4 bases from V and 7 bases from J, the junction contained 7 bases not matched to a gene. The CDR3: CASSSVTGGSGYTF. In nucleotides, the CDR3 is TGTGCCAGCAGCTCCGTGACAGGGGGAAGTGGCTACACCTTC. Supplemented by reference TRBV7-9 and TRBJ1-2, the full variable domain reads DTGVSQNPRHKITKRGQNVTFRCDPISEHNRLYWYRQTLGQGPEFLTYFQNEAQLEKSRLLSDRFSAERPKGSFSTLEIQRTEQGDSAMYLCASSSVTGGSGYTFGSGTRLTVV.

The J gene is TRBJ2-1, the V gene TRBV6-5; tentatively, D is TRBD1 (6 bases). V was cut by 0 bases and J by 0 bases, with 9 bases left in between. Germline CDR1 reads MNHEY; CDR2 reads SVGAGI. The CDR3 runs to 16 residues. CDR3 residues: CASSYSVGASYNEQFF. CDR3 in DNA: TGTGCCAGCAGTTACTCTGTGGGGGCCTCCTACAATGAGCAGTTCTTC.